What follows are 28 T cell receptor beta chains derived from one specimen sequenced in a study of neurological immune-mediated disorders. TCRdb reanalysed the 5' RACE reads using MiXCR and keeps one entry per CDR3 protein. The sample holds 55,000 to 70,000 distinct CDR3 sequences; roughly an eighth are singletons and the top ten take 1.5% to 2%. The specimen was PBMCs. Source of these receptors: a man between 60 and 75 years old in good health.

J is TRBJ1-5 and V is TRBV6-1, with D tentatively TRBD1 (5 bases). Germline V CDR1 and CDR2: MNHNS, SASEGT. The CDR3 sequence is 15 residues long. Between the trimmed V and J ends, which lost 6 bases and 4 bases, there was a span of 16 bases. The CDR3 region has the DNA TGTGCCAGCAGAGTTCGAGAGGGACCTAATCAGCCCCAGCATTTT. Its protein product is CASRVREGPNQPQHF.

The genes are TRBV20-1 and TRBJ2-2; D is perhaps TRBD1 or TRBD2 (6 bases each). Trimming pared 7 bases from V and 5 bases from J, leaving 11 bases between. CDR3 length equals 12 residues. Germline V gives CDR1 DFQATT, CDR2 SNEGSKA (reference sequence). The CDR3 nucleotides read TGCAGTGGGGGGGCCAAAACCGGGGAGCTGTTTTTT. Its translation: CSGGAKTGELFF.

The V and J genes are TRBV5-1 and TRBJ2-1; TRBD2 agrees at 13 bases. Germline-derived CDR1 and CDR2 are SGHRS and YFSETQ. Trimming took 4 bases from V and 6 from J; bases not matched to a gene: 4. This CDR3 comprises 15 residues. This CDR3 is CASSTSGGAANEQFF. The CDR3 DNA reads TGCGCCAGCAGCACTAGCGGGGGGGCCGCCAATGAGCAGTTCTTC.

This clonotype was detected a few times. This chain's CDR3 is CASMSSGAGYGYTF. The CDR3 nucleotides read TGTGCCAGCATGTCTTCAGGGGCAGGCTATGGCTACACCTTC. The chain combines TRBV6-1 with TRBJ1-2; possibly TRBD1 for D (6 bases). CDR1 is MNHNS, CDR2 SASEGT, per germline. The CDR3 is 14 amino acids. V dropped 7 bases and J dropped 4 bases, with 16 bases sitting between them.

The table lists this clonotype with many counts. The V and J genes are TRBV12-3 or TRBV12-4 and TRBJ1-5, with a possible D match to TRBD1 (5 bases). Trimming removed 3 bases from V and 7 bases from J, with 16 bases in between. The CDR3 sequence is 15 residues long. The CDR3 loop reads CASSLSGGGRQPQHF. CDR3 coding DNA: TGTGCCAGCAGTTTGAGTGGTGGGGGAAGGCAGCCCCAGCATTTT.

This clonotype has at least ten counts. The genes are TRBV7-8 and TRBJ1-4, with D perhaps TRBD1 (6 bases). With 11 bases removed from V and 5 bases from J, the gap between germline ends came to 15 bases. Germline lookup yields CDR1 SGHVS and CDR2 FQNEAQ. The CDR3 extends over 13 amino acids. In DNA, the CDR3 is TGTGCCGGGGGAGGAACAGGGAATGAAAAACTGTTTTTT. Translation gives CAGGGTGNEKLFF.

This clonotype was counted ten times or more. The chain is built from TRBV6-2 or TRBV6-3 and TRBJ2-1, with 15 bases lining up with TRBD2. J was trimmed by 7 bases and V by 2 bases; bases with no gene match: 9. The CDR3 totals 18 residues. Germline V gene data show CDR1 as MNHEY and CDR2 as SVGEGT. The CDR3 DNA is TGTGCCAGCAGTTACACGGGACTAGCGGGGGGAGAAGGGAATGAGCAGTTCTTC. Translation: CASSYTGLAGGEGNEQFF.

This clonotype showed up many times. The CDR3 region has the DNA TGCAGTCCCTTCGGGGACAGAGTGTCCTACGAGCAGTACTTC. As protein: CSPFGDRVSYEQYF. The chain recombines TRBV20-1 with TRBJ2-7; 7 nucleotides match TRBD1. J gave up 1 base and V 8 bases, and 11 bases lay outside the gene matches. CDR3 length equals 14 residues. Germline CDR1 and CDR2: DFQATT and SNEGSKA (reference sequence).

This clonotype has a count of ten or more. V and J are TRBV27 and TRBJ1-1, with unresolved D. The CDR3 consists of 15 residues. V lost 7 bases to trimming and J lost 1 base, with 16 bases between them. Germline loops: CDR1 MNHEY, CDR2 SMNVEV (reference sequence). The CDR3 protein is CASKITAPSNTEAFF. The CDR3 region has the DNA TGTGCCAGCAAGATTACGGCTCCTTCGAACACTGAAGCTTTCTTT.

A note on this clonotype: Because the CDR3's place on the DNA is in doubt, the DNA is left out and the CDR3 is given as listed by TCRdb. The chain carries TRBV5-1 and TRBJ2-5; TRBD2, the D gene given by the table, was not confirmed from the DNA. In germline, CDR1 is SGHRS, CDR2 YFSETQ. The CDR3 contains 21 residues when both ends are counted. CDR3 protein: CASSFYICSVAQRGLGETQYF.

This clonotype was counted many times. The chain employs TRBV20-1 and TRBJ1-5; D possibly corresponds to TRBD1 (6 bases). V was cut by 5 bases and J by 1 base, with 15 bases left in between. The CDR3 spans 15 residues. Germline assignment: CDR1 DFQATT and CDR2 SNEGSKA (reference sequence). The CDR3 DNA reads as TGCAGTGCTCGGAGTGGGGGCAGGAGCAATCAGCCCCAGCATTTT. Its translation: CSARSGGRSNQPQHF.

This clonotype was detected ten times or more. The V gene is TRBV27, the J gene TRBJ1-1; 7 nucleotides align to TRBD1. The germline CDR1 and CDR2 sequences are MNHEY and SMNVEV (reference sequence). Unmatched junction bases numbered 7, after V lost 7 bases and J lost 5 bases. CDR3 length: 13 amino acids. The DNA for the CDR3 is TGTGCCAGCACTATTCAGGGGGGGACTGAAGCTTTCTTT. Protein: CASTIQGGTEAFF.

This clonotype was seen at least ten times. J is TRBJ1-3 and V is TRBV6-6; D uncertain. The germline V gene encodes CDR1 MNHNY and CDR2 SVGAGI (reference sequence). Trimming pared 7 bases from V and 0 bases from J, leaving 4 bases between. CDR3 length: 12 amino acids. The CDR3 protein is CASITSGNTIYF. The CDR3 region has the DNA TGTGCCAGCATCACCTCTGGAAACACCATATATTTT.

This chain links TRBV6-1 with TRBJ2-3, with TRBD2 matching 8 bases. The CDR3 contains 15 residues. In germline, CDR1 is MNHNS, CDR2 SASEGT. V lost 6 bases and J lost 0; bases outside the gene matches: 5. The CDR3 sequence: CASSATSGSTDTQYF. Here the CDR3 DNA reads TGTGCCAGCAGCGCAACTAGCGGAAGCACAGATACGCAGTATTTT.

This clonotype was observed many times. This chain uses TRBV20-1 with TRBJ1-1; 8 bases line up with TRBD1. Trimming at V came to 4 bases and at J to 2 bases, leaving 6 bases not matched to a gene. The germline CDR1 and CDR2 sequences are DFQATT and SNEGSKA (reference sequence). This CDR3 has 14 residues. The CDR3 protein is CSATGGAFNTEAFF. For the CDR3, the DNA is TGCAGTGCTACAGGGGGCGCCTTTAACACTGAAGCTTTCTTT.

Many counts were recorded for this clonotype. The chain has TRBV10-3 and TRBJ1-3, with D perhaps TRBD1 (5 bases). The V and J ends lost 3 bases and 0 bases respectively, with 9 bases between them. Per the germline V gene, CDR1 is ENHRY and CDR2 is SYGVKD. There are 15 residues in the CDR3. CDR3 DNA sequence: TGTGCCATCAGTGAAAGGGGCCGCTCTGGAAACACCATATATTTT. This codes for CAISERGRSGNTIYF.

This clonotype was recorded at least ten times. The J gene is TRBJ1-4, the V gene TRBV4-1; no firm D call. Between the trimmed V and J ends, which lost 1 base and 7 bases, there was a span of 7 bases. The CDR3 length is 13 residues. Germline V gives CDR1 MGHRA, CDR2 YSYEKL. CDR3 sequence (DNA): TGCGCCAGCAGCCAAGGAAGAGGTGAAAAACTGTTTTTT. Translation: CASSQGRGEKLFF.

This clonotype was detected ten times or more. This sequence joins TRBV7-8 and TRBJ1-3; D uncertain. Trimming took off 2 bases at V and 0 bases at J, with 14 bases between the two ends. Germline V gene lookup returns CDR1 SGHVS and CDR2 FQNEAQ. This CDR3 spans 17 amino acids. The CDR3 DNA reads as TGTGCCAGCAGCTTAAGCCAGGCCTCCACCTCTGGAAACACCATATATTTT. This gives the protein CASSLSQASTSGNTIYF.

This chain connects TRBV7-2 to TRBJ2-1; TRBD2 is a possible D gene (5 bases). Germline loops: CDR1 SGHTA, CDR2 FQGNSA. Trimming shortened V by 4 bases and J by 9 bases, and 16 bases separated the two germline ends. The CDR3 loop spans 14 amino acids. CDR3 DNA: TGTGCCAGCAGCTCCGGCGGAGGTCTAGCTGAGCAGTTCTTC. Its protein product is CASSSGGGLAEQFF.

This clonotype was seen at least ten times. V and J are TRBV6-5 and TRBJ2-7, with D perhaps matching TRBD2 (5 bases). The CDR3 length is 13 residues. Germline V gene sequence: CDR1 MNHEY, CDR2 SVGAGI. The V and J ends lost 5 bases and 0 bases respectively, with 8 bases between them. CDR3 sequence reads: CASSRGSSYEQYF. For the CDR3, the DNA is TGTGCCAGCAGTCGCGGGTCCTCCTACGAGCAGTACTTC.

This clonotype was seen many times. The V call is TRBV5-1, the J call TRBJ1-5; D is unresolved. The CDR3 runs to 13 residues. Between the trimmed V and J ends, which lost 4 bases and 9 bases, there was a span of 14 bases. Germline V gives CDR1 SGHRS, CDR2 YFSETQ. The CDR3 DNA is TGCGCCAGCAGCCAGGACCCCCAGGCGCCCCAGCATTTT. Translation: CASSQDPQAPQHF. The entire variable domain, with the rest obtained from reference TRBV5-1 and TRBJ1-5, is as follows: KAGVTQTPRYLIKTRGQQVTLSCSPISGHRSVSWYQQTPGQGLQFLFEYFSETQRNKGNFPGRFSGRQFSNSRSEMNVSTLELGDSALYLCASSQDPQAPQHFGDGTRLSIL.

This clonotype has a count of ten or more. The gene calls are TRBV29-1 and TRBJ2-3; 9 nucleotides match TRBD1. Losses at the gene ends were 5 bases for V and 3 bases for J; bases not matched to a gene: 6. The V gene's germline CDR1 is SQVTM and CDR2 ANQGSEA. The CDR3 is made up of 14 amino acids. The CDR3 bases are TGCAGCGTTCACGGGACAGGGTGGACAGATACGCAGTATTTT. Residues: CSVHGTGWTDTQYF.

This clonotype has at least ten counts. The chain links TRBV9 to TRBJ2-1, with TRBD2 matching over 11 bases. The CDR3 length is 15 residues. The V and J ends lost 3 bases and 4 bases, in that order; junction bases with no gene match: 3. The germline V gene encodes CDR1 SGDLS and CDR2 YYNGEE. CDR3 region: CASSDLAGGYNEQFF. In nucleotides, the CDR3 is TGTGCCAGCAGCGACTTAGCGGGGGGGTACAATGAGCAGTTCTTC.

The V call is TRBV7-9, the J call TRBJ2-1, with D possibly called TRBD1 or TRBD2 (5 bases each). V lost 11 bases, J lost 10 bases, and 12 bases lay in between. This CDR3 comprises 10 residues. Per germline, CDR1 SEHNR and CDR2 FQNEAQ (reference sequence). The CDR3 DNA sequence: TGTGCCTCCATGGGGGTGGAGCAGTTCTTC. Protein sequence: CASMGVEQFF.

There are a few counts of this clonotype. The rearrangement uses TRBV5-6 and TRBJ1-5, with TRBD1 matching 7 bases. V was pared by 4 bases and J by 6 bases, with 10 bases of the junction left unmatched. Germline CDR1 SGHDT, CDR2 YYEEEE. The CDR3 loop spans 15 amino acids. The CDR3 region is CASSLRQGVSQPQHF. The CDR3 bases are TGTGCCAGCAGCCTTAGACAGGGCGTGAGTCAGCCCCAGCATTTT. Full variable domain (missing parts from reference TRBV5-6 and TRBJ1-5): DAGVTQSPTHLIKTRGQQVTLRCSPKSGHDTVSWYQQALGQGPQFIFQYYEEEERQRGNFPDRFSGHQFPNYSSELNVNALLLGDSALYLCASSLRQGVSQPQHFGDGTRLSIL.

CDR3 DNA: TGCAGTGTTCCCCGCCCAACTAGCAACGAGCAGTACTTC. Translated, it gives CSVPRPTSNEQYF. The V and J genes are TRBV20-1 and TRBJ2-7; tentative D call: TRBD2 (6 bases). CDR3 length equals 13 residues. Trimming stripped 7 bases from V and 5 bases from J, with 18 bases between. Germline V gives CDR1 DFQATT, CDR2 SNEGSKA (reference sequence).

This clonotype showed up many times. The chain carries TRBV12-3 or TRBV12-4 and TRBJ2-7, with no clear D. V lost 2 bases and J 3 bases, leaving 11 bases between the germline ends. The CDR3 has 14 amino acids. For the CDR3, the DNA is TGTGCCAGCAGTTTATACCGGAGTAGCTACGAGCAGTACTTC. This sequence encodes CASSLYRSSYEQYF.

Many counts were recorded for this clonotype. The chain uses TRBV7-9 and TRBJ2-6; D is uncertain. V gave up 7 bases and J gave up 2 bases, with 18 bases separating them. From germline, CDR1 is SEHNR and CDR2 FQNEAQ (reference sequence). The CDR3 length is 17 residues. CDR3 loop: CASTEDPQSPGANVLTF. Written as DNA, the CDR3 is TGTGCCAGCACCGAAGACCCTCAGAGTCCTGGGGCCAACGTCCTGACTTTC.